Presented here are 16 T cell receptor beta chains from one specimen sequenced in a study of control samples from healthy donors and cancer patients. TCRdb's table, derived via immunoSEQ multiplex PCR, lists solely in-frame clones and lacks some. The table has some 130,000 clones, more than 85% seen once. Source material: blood. These receptors were collected from a woman aged 30 to 39 in good health.

The chain recombines TRBV5-4 with TRBJ1-2, with no clear D. The germline V gene encodes CDR1 SGHNT and CDR2 YYREEE (reference sequence). CDR3 length: 13 amino acids. Trimming removed 4 bases at V and 0 bases at J, with 7 bases between. The CDR3 DNA reads as TGTGCCAGCAGCCCAGAGTCTAACTATGGCTACACCTTC. Amino acids: CASSPESNYGYTF. Together with reference TRBV5-4 and TRBJ1-2, the CDR3 gives the full variable domain: ETGVTQSPTHLIKTRGQQVTLRCSSQSGHNTVSWYQQALGQGPQFIFQYYREEENGRGNFPPRFSGLQFPNYSSELNVNALELDDSALYLCASSPESNYGYTFGSGTRLTVV.

CDR3 nucleotide sequence: TGTGCCAGCAGCAAAAGTGCTCGGACAGGCCCACAAGAGACCCAGTACTTC. It translates to CASSKSARTGPQETQYF. The J gene is TRBJ2-5, the V gene TRBV21-1; TRBD1, the table's D call, was not compared with the DNA. TRBV21-1 constitutes a pseudogene. The CDR3 has 17 amino acids.

In its sample, this clone was seen a few times. The rearrangement links TRBV4-1 to TRBJ2-1; 9 bases align to TRBD1. The CDR3 loop spans 16 amino acids. Germline loops: CDR1 MGHRA, CDR2 YSYEKL. V lost 3 bases to trimming and J lost 4 bases; unmatched junction nucleotides: 7. In DNA, the CDR3 is TGCGCCAGCAGCCAGGAGGGACAGGGAGGATACAATGAGCAGTTCTTC. It yields the protein CASSQEGQGGYNEQFF.

The chain combines TRBV19 with TRBJ1-1; D unresolved. This CDR3 has 15 amino acids. Between the trimmed V and J ends, which lost 0 bases and 0 bases, there was a span of 8 bases. CDR1 LNHDA and CDR2 SQIVND come from the germline V gene (reference sequence). The CDR3 loop reads CASSIEGRMNTEAFF. The CDR3 DNA follows: TGTGCCAGTAGTATAGAGGGCAGGATGAACACTGAAGCTTTCTTT. The whole variable domain, filled in from reference TRBV19 and TRBJ1-1, reads DGGITQSPKYLFRKEGQNVTLSCEQNLNHDAMYWYRQDPGQGLRLIYYSQIVNDFQKGDIAEGYSVSREKKESFPLTVTSAQKNPTAFYLCASSIEGRMNTEAFFGQGTRLTVV.

The rearrangement uses TRBV6-4 and TRBJ2-2; D gene uncertain. Germline CDR1 reads MRHNA; CDR2 reads SNTAGT. The CDR3 spans 15 residues. The V end lost 3 bases, the J end lost 6 bases, and 14 bases lay between the germline ends. The CDR3 reads CASSESPIGAGELFF. In DNA form, the CDR3 reads TGTGCCAGCAGTGAGAGTCCGATCGGCGCCGGGGAGCTGTTTTTT.

This clone has more than one count but fewer than ten. The chain joins TRBV10-2 to TRBJ2-2; 11 positions agree with TRBD2. Germline CDR1 WSHSY, CDR2 SAAADI. Trimming took 4 bases from V and 5 from J; bases not matched to a gene: 0. The CDR3 has 14 amino acids. The CDR3 coding sequence is TGCGCCAGCAGTGGACTAGCGGGAACCGGGGAGCTGTTTTTT. Protein product: CASSGLAGTGELFF.

This chain's CDR3 is CASSLDGGLNSPLHF. In nucleotides, the CDR3 is TGCGCCAGCAGCTTGGACGGGGGGCTTAATTCACCCCTCCACTTT. The chain uses TRBV5-1 and TRBJ1-6; TRBD1 might be the D (6 bases). With 0 bases removed from V and 6 bases from J, the gap between germline ends came to 10 bases. Germline CDR1 reads SGHRS; CDR2 reads YFSETQ. This CDR3 is 15 amino acids long.

This clone came up a few times. The chain links TRBV29-1 to TRBJ1-3; D call uncertain. CDR1 SQVTM and CDR2 ANQGSEA come from the germline V gene. CDR3 length: 16 amino acids. V lost 2 bases to trimming and J lost 1 base, with 15 bases between them. CDR3 sequence reads: CSVELARTASGNTIYF. In DNA form, the CDR3 reads TGCAGCGTTGAATTAGCTAGGACCGCGTCTGGAAACACCATATATTTT.

This clone was seen a few times. The gene calls are TRBV25-1 and TRBJ2-1; D ambiguous. Trimming took off 2 bases at V and 0 bases at J, with 17 bases between the two ends. There are 18 residues in the CDR3. Germline CDR1 is MGHDK and CDR2 is SYGVNS. CDR3 bases: TGTGCCAGCAGTGAACCCGGTCTCTTGTCTAGCTCCTACAATGAGCAGTTCTTC. Encoded protein: CASSEPGLLSSSYNEQFF.

This rearrangement joins TRBV9 to TRBJ2-1, with a tentative D call TRBD2 (5 bases). Between the trimmed V and J ends, which lost 3 bases and 0 bases, there was a span of 13 bases. There are 16 residues in the CDR3. In germline, CDR1 is SGDLS, CDR2 YYNGEE. CDR3 amino acids: CASSAPEGSSYNEQFF. As DNA, the CDR3 is TGTGCCAGCAGCGCGCCCGAGGGAAGCTCCTACAATGAGCAGTTCTTC.

The chain uses TRBV5-1 and TRBJ2-5, with D hard to call. There are 15 residues in the CDR3. Germline CDR1 and CDR2: SGHRS and YFSETQ. V was shortened by 0 bases and J by 4 bases, with 13 bases between the two germline ends. The chain's CDR3 is CASSLDPSLGETQYF. The CDR3 DNA reads as TGCGCCAGCAGCTTGGATCCTAGTTTAGGAGAGACCCAGTACTTC.

The rearrangement links TRBV6-5 to TRBJ1-2, with D unresolved. Germline values: CDR1 MNHEY, CDR2 SVGAGI. V lost 7 bases to trimming and J lost 7 bases, with 16 bases between them. CDR3 size: 13 residues. Here the CDR3 reads CASTRPSDAGYTF. Here the CDR3 DNA reads TGTGCCAGCACTCGACCATCGGACGCTGGCTACACCTTC.

V and J are TRBV5-6 and TRBJ1-5; D is possibly TRBD1 (5 bases). CDR1 and CDR2 (germline): SGHDT, YYEEEE. The CDR3 is 14 amino acids. Trimming left V 4 bases short and J 4 bases short, with 12 bases between. CDR3 protein: CASSVGVLNQPQHF. CDR3 DNA: TGTGCCAGCAGCGTAGGGGTATTAAATCAGCCCCAGCATTTT.

The chain is built from TRBV25-1 and TRBJ1-1; D call uncertain. The germline gives CDR1 MGHDK, CDR2 SYGVNS. This CDR3 is 11 amino acids long. Trimming took 7 bases from V and 4 from J, leaving 7 bases between them. For the CDR3, the DNA is TGTGCCAGCAAACGGGGCACTGAAGCTTTCTTT. The encoded protein is CASKRGTEAFF.

The rearrangement uses TRBV18 and TRBJ1-2; 7 bases agree with TRBD1. Germline CDR1 reads KGHSH; CDR2 reads LQKENI. V gave up 4 bases and J gave up 6 bases; unmatched junction bases: 2. CDR3 length equals 12 residues. The CDR3 spells CASSQDRDGYTF. The CDR3 DNA reads TGTGCCAGCTCACAAGACAGGGATGGCTACACCTTC.

This sequence joins TRBV2 and TRBJ2-6; D gene uncertain. The V and J ends lost 7 bases and 0 bases respectively, with 1 base between them. CDR3 length equals 12 residues. The V gene's germline CDR1 is SNHLY and CDR2 FYNNEI. The CDR3 is CASTSGANVLTF. CDR3 nucleotides: TGTGCCAGCACCTCTGGGGCCAACGTCCTGACTTTC.